This T cell receptor beta chain was profiled in a study of beta chain features in type 1 diabetes. Overall study context: Age, gender, cell numbers and subset yield matched between patients and controls. General study results and limits: TCRB CDR3 length was moderately but significantly reduced in all four CD4+ subsets of Type 1 diabetes patients.

Germline CDR1 SGHRS, CDR2 YFSETQ. This CDR3 has 16 amino acids. V was pared by 4 bases and J by 2 bases, with 18 bases between. About this clone itself: Its antigen is unknown.

Sorting based on CD45RO/CCR7/CD25/CD127/CD95/CD27 separated CD4+ naive, central memory, regulatory and stem cell-like memory cells. Every sorted population was more than 98% pure. The study reverse transcribed the entire isolated RNA, so it sequenced expressed TCRB transcripts. Here immunoSEQ multiplex PCR was the method, and the copy in TCRdb shows in-frame clones only, minus some. The sample has about 160,000 clones; about 8.1% are singletons. The sequence was obtained from a woman aged 18-35 years with type 1 diabetes. V is TRBV5-1 and J is TRBJ2-5; D gene unclear. Material: central memory CD4+ T cells from blood. The CDR3 region is CASSALTGTGQETQYF. The CDR3 bases are TGCGCCAGCAGCGCCTTGACTGGTACCGGGCAAGAGACCCAGTACTTC.